What follows are 11 T cell receptor beta chains derived from one specimen sequenced in a study of PD-1 blockade in classical Hodgkin lymphoma. Time point given: cycle 4 day 1 (C4D1), after 6 weeks of nivolumab. After autologous stem cell transplantation all patients relapsed, and prior brentuximab vedotin exposure differed between cohorts. Sequencing was performed with immunoSEQ multiplex PCR; in TCRdb, only in-frame clones are kept and a portion is missing. Found here are approximately 27,000 clones, around 79% of them singletons; the top ten hold approximately 18%. Material: peripheral blood mononuclear cells (PBMCs), obtained before the fourth cycle of nivolumab. The receptors were sampled from a human donor with classical Hodgkin lymphoma.

V gene TRBV19 combines with J gene TRBJ1-2; D perhaps matches TRBD1 (5 bases). Germline V gene data show CDR1 as LNHDA and CDR2 as SQIVND (reference sequence). V shed 6 bases and J shed 4 bases, with 12 bases lying between them. This CDR3 has 13 amino acids. The CDR3 loop reads CASRGWDGYGYTF. CDR3 nucleotide sequence: TGTGCCAGTAGGGGCTGGGACGGCTATGGCTACACCTTC.

The chain has TRBV5-6 and TRBJ1-1; D is uncertain. This CDR3 is 12 amino acids long. Germline CDR1 is SGHDT and CDR2 is YYEEEE. V dropped 0 bases and J dropped 11 bases, with 11 bases sitting between them. The CDR3 region has the DNA TGTGCCAGCAGCTTGGTAGGCGGGGAGGCTTTCTTT. Its translation: CASSLVGGEAFF.

This rearrangement joins TRBV5-2 to TRBJ1-2. TRBV5-2 is tagged as a pseudogene. The CDR3 totals 14 residues. CDR3 protein: CASSQVGEDYGYTF. In DNA, the CDR3 is TGCGCCAGCAGCCAAGTTGGGGAAGACTATGGCTACACCTTC.

This rearrangement joins TRBV9 to TRBJ2-5, with TRBD2 as a possible D gene (6 bases). Looked up from germline, CDR1 is SGDLS and CDR2 is YYNGEE. Trimming pared 4 bases from V and 5 bases from J, leaving 15 bases between. The CDR3 is 14 residues long. DNA of the CDR3: TGTGCCAGCAGCCAGGACTATTCCATGGAGACCCAGTACTTC. This encodes CASSQDYSMETQYF.

The chain combines TRBV19 with TRBJ1-4, with unresolved D. Deletions cut 7 bases from V and 0 bases from J, with 12 bases between. Looked up from germline, CDR1 is LNHDA and CDR2 is SQIVND (reference sequence). The CDR3 length is 15 residues. CDR3 region: CASNSDETTNEKLFF. The CDR3 DNA reads as TGTGCCAGTAATTCGGACGAAACAACTAATGAAAAACTGTTTTTT.

The CDR3 sequence: CASSVVPLGEQFF. The CDR3 bases are TGTGCCAGCAGCGTAGTACCCCTGGGTGAGCAGTTCTTC. The chain recombines TRBV9 with TRBJ2-1; D is unresolved. The CDR3 contains 13 residues. The germline V gene has CDR1 SGDLS and CDR2 YYNGEE. V was cut by 0 bases and J by 9 bases, with 10 bases left in between.

This clone was picked up one time. The CDR3, as DNA: TGTGCCCGCACCCTAGCGGGTGCCCACGAGCAGTACTTC. Its translation is CARTLAGAHEQYF. The chain carries TRBV30 and TRBJ2-7, with 8 nucleotides matching TRBD2. Germline V gene data show CDR1 as GTSNPN and CDR2 as SVGIG (reference sequence). The CDR3 is 13 amino acids. Trimming cost V 8 bases and J 5 bases; bases outside gene matches: 11.

V usage is TRBV4-2 and J usage is TRBJ2-1; TRBD2 agrees at 8 bases. There are 15 residues in the CDR3. V was clipped by 4 bases and J by 7 bases; unmatched bases: 9. The germline V gene has CDR1 LGHNA and CDR2 YNFKEQ. Here the CDR3 DNA reads TGTGCCAGCAGCCCCCAAGCGGGGGCCCCAAATGAGCAGTTCTTC. Protein sequence: CASSPQAGAPNEQFF.

In its sample, this clone was seen once. This sequence joins TRBV27 and TRBJ2-3; D possibly matches TRBD1 or TRBD2 (7 bases each). The length of the CDR3 is 16 residues. Germline V gene lookup returns CDR1 MNHEY and CDR2 SMNVEV (reference sequence). Between the trimmed V and J ends, which lost 4 bases and 6 bases, there was a span of 20 bases. CDR3 in amino acids: CASSSRRGGGSDTQYF. In DNA, the CDR3 is TGTGCCAGCAGTTCCCGCAGGGGGGGCGGAAGTGATACGCAGTATTTT.

The genes are TRBV13 and TRBJ2-2; TRBD2 is a possible D gene (5 bases). CDR3 length equals 20 residues. The germline CDR1 and CDR2 sequences are PRHDT and FYEKMQ (reference sequence). Trimming pared 1 base from V and 0 bases from J, leaving 21 bases between. The CDR3 here is CASSLEAIVGGLTNTGELFF. The DNA of the CDR3 is TGTGCCAGCAGCTTAGAGGCTATCGTCGGAGGACTCACGAACACCGGGGAGCTGTTTTTT.

The chain employs TRBV5-4 and TRBJ1-5; D may be TRBD1 (5 bases). Trimming took off 4 bases at V and 7 bases at J, with 12 bases between the two ends. The CDR3 consists of 13 residues. Germline CDR1 and CDR2: SGHNT and YYREEE (reference sequence). CDR3 residues: CASSRGTGQPQHF. CDR3 nucleotide sequence: TGTGCCAGCAGCCGGGGGACTGGGCAGCCCCAGCATTTT.